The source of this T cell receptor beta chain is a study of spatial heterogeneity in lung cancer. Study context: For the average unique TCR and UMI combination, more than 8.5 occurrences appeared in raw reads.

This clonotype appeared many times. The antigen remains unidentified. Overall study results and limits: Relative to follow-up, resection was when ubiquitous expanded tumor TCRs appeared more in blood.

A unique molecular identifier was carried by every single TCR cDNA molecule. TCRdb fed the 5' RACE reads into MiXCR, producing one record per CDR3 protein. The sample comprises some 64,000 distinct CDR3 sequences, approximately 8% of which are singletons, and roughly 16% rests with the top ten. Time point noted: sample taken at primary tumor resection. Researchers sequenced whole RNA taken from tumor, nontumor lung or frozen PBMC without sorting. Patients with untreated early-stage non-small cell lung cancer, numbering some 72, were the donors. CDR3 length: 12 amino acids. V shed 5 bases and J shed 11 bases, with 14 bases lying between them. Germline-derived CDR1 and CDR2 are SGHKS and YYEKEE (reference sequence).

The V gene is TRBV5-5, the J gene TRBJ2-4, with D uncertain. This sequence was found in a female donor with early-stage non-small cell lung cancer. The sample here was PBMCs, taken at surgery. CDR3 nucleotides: TGTGCCAGCAGTTTTGACGGGTTCTTTCAGTACTTC. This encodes CASSFDGFFQYF.